Listed below are T cell receptor beta chains from one sample, sequenced in a study of post-analysis software for immune sequencing data. From the PCR reads, TCRdb called clonotypes with MiXCR, one entry per CDR3 protein. The sample lists more than 350,000 distinct CDR3 sequences; about 40% were seen once. The sample was blood. The origin of the receptors is a girl aged 2 to 9 with multiple sclerosis. Both conserved end residues are part of each CDR3. D genes are given only for firm matches. Clone size is given for some rows only: seen once, a few or many times, or a class if the clone is expanded.

len	v_gene	abundance	j_gene	d_gene	CDR3nt	CDR3aa
15	TRBV7-9	few	TRBJ2-7	NA	TGTGCCGTCTCCGGAGCGGGTCTGAGCTCCTACGAGCAGTACTTC	CAVSGAGLSSYEQYF
14	TRBV29-1	few	TRBJ2-3	NA	TGCAGCGTTTACACAGGATTACTGGCAGATACGCAGTATTTT	CSVYTGLLADTQYF
14	TRBV6-5	few	TRBJ2-3	NA	TGTGCCAGCAGTTACTTTACCTGGACAGATACGCAGTATTTT	CASSYFTWTDTQYF
15	TRBV29-1	NA	TRBJ2-3	NA	TGCAGCGTTGAATTGGCGAGGGAGACTACAGATACGCAGTATTTT	CSVELARETTDTQYF
14	TRBV11-1	NA	TRBJ2-4	NA	TGTGCCAGCAGCTTAGCAGGGGGCGGGAGCATTCAGTACTTC	CASSLAGGGSIQYF
14	TRBV28	once	TRBJ2-7	NA	TGTGCCAGCAGCGTCCCAGGGGAGGCATACGAGCAGTACTTC	CASSVPGEAYEQYF
14	TRBV7-8	NA	TRBJ1-1	NA	TGTGCCAGCAGCTTAGTACGTTTCGGGGGGACGGCTTTCTTT	CASSLVRFGGTAFF
13	TRBV20-1	NA	TRBJ1-2	NA	TGCAGTGCTAGAGGCAGGATTCATTATGGCTACACCTTC	CSARGRIHYGYTF
15	TRBV6-6	NA	TRBJ2-5	NA	TGTGCCAGCACCAAGGGCGGGACACCCCAAGAGACCCAGTACTTC	CASTKGGTPQETQYF
15	TRBV29-1	few	TRBJ2-2	TRBD1	TGCAGCGTTATGACGGGACAGACAAACACCGGGGAGCTGTTTTTT	CSVMTGQTNTGELFF
14	TRBV29-1	few	TRBJ2-5	NA	TGCAGCGTTGAAGGGCGGCTTAAACAAGAGACCCAGTACTTC	CSVEGRLKQETQYF
13	TRBV6-5	few	TRBJ1-2	NA	TGTGCCAGCACTACTCAGGGTCTCCATGGCTACACCTTC	CASTTQGLHGYTF
15	TRBV6-1	few	TRBJ1-5	NA	TGTGCCAGCCGGGTCCTGATGTATAGCAATCAGCCCCAGCATTTT	CASRVLMYSNQPQHF
13	TRBV9	NA	TRBJ2-7	TRBD1	TGTGCCAGCGGCCCAACAGGGGTAAGGGAGCAGTACTTC	CASGPTGVREQYF
16	TRBV5-1	few	TRBJ2-1	TRBD2	TGCGCCAGCAGCACTCTACTAGCGGGAGGGCTCGATGAGCAGTTCTTC	CASSTLLAGGLDEQFF
12	TRBV28	once	TRBJ2-5	NA	TGTGCCAGCAGTCTGCGCGGGTTGGAACAGTACTTC	CASSLRGLEQYF
17	TRBV7-9	few	TRBJ2-1	TRBD1	TGTGCCAGCAGCGCCCCACAGGGGAACCAAGAAGACAATGAGCAGTTCTTC	CASSAPQGNQEDNEQFF
14	TRBV7-9	NA	TRBJ2-7	TRBD1	TGTGCCAGCAGCTCGATACAGGGGGCTTACGAGCAGTACTTC	CASSSIQGAYEQYF
13	TRBV12-3/TRBV12-4	NA	TRBJ2-5	TRBD1	TGTGCCGGCAACCGGGACAGACAAGAGACCCAGTACTTC	CAGNRDRQETQYF
14	TRBV24-1	NA	TRBJ1-2	NA	TGTGCCACCAGAGATACCGGGACGGGAGAAGGCTACACCTTC	CATRDTGTGEGYTF
14	TRBV12-3/TRBV12-4	NA	TRBJ2-5	NA	TGTGCCAGCAGTCCCTGGGACTCCTCAGAGACCCAGTACTTC	CASSPWDSSETQYF
13	TRBV10-2	NA	TRBJ1-2	NA	TGCGCCAGCAGGGAGGGGCAGGGCGTTGGCTACACCTTC	CASREGQGVGYTF
15	TRBV7-9	few	TRBJ2-5	NA	TGTGCCAGCACAGCCCTGCGGACAGACCAAGAGACCCAGTACTTC	CASTALRTDQETQYF
14	TRBV2	once	TRBJ2-1	NA	TGTGCCAGCAGTGAAGGTGGACTATACAATGAGCAGTTCTTC	CASSEGGLYNEQFF
15	TRBV6-5	NA	TRBJ2-7	NA	TGTGCCAGCAGTTACTCGACACAGGGAGGCTACGAGCAGTACTTC	CASSYSTQGGYEQYF
15	TRBV4-1	once	TRBJ2-1	TRBD2	TGCGCCAGCAGCGATAGCGGGGGGGGCCAGGATGAGCAGGTCTTC	CASSDSGGGQDEQVF
11	TRBV29-1	NA	TRBJ1-1	NA	TGCAGCGTGCCGCGGGACACTGAAGCTTTCTTT	CSVPRDTEAFF
13	TRBV5-1	NA	TRBJ2-7	NA	TGCGCCAGCAGCTTGGCAGAGTTGGAGACCCGGTACTTC	CASSLAELETRYF
15	TRBV20-1	few	TRBJ2-1	NA	TGCAGTGCTAGAGAAATCCAGGGAACCTACAATGAGCAGTTCTTC	CSAREIQGTYNEQFF
14	TRBV2	NA	TRBJ2-5	NA	TGTGCCAGCAGGACAACTAGCTTCCGGGAGACCCAGTACTTC	CASRTTSFRETQYF
17	TRBV6-5	NA	TRBJ2-5	TRBD2	TGTGCCAGCAGTTACCCAGGACTAGCGGGGGGGGTGAAGACCCAGTACTTC	CASSYPGLAGGVKTQYF
14	TRBV12-3/TRBV12-4	NA	TRBJ1-2	NA	TGTGCCAGCAGCTTCATTTCGGTGGGCTATGGCTACACCTTC	CASSFISVGYGYTF
18	TRBV4-1	NA	TRBJ2-5	TRBD2	TGCGCCAGCAGCCAAGACCGTTGGACTAGCGGCGACCAAGAGACCCAGTACTTC	CASSQDRWTSGDQETQYF
15	TRBV6-5	NA	TRBJ1-1	NA	TGTGCCAGCAGTTACTCGGCAGCCATGAACACTGAAGCTTTCTTT	CASSYSAAMNTEAFF
13	TRBV10-3	NA	TRBJ2-3	NA	TGTGCCATCCAAGCGCCAACTTCAGATACGCAGTATTTT	CAIQAPTSDTQYF
12	TRBV20-1	few	TRBJ2-7	NA	TGCAGTGCTATCGCCGGGAACTACGAGCAGTACTTC	CSAIAGNYEQYF
16	TRBV9	few	TRBJ2-1	TRBD2	TGTGCCAGCAGCGCGCGGGGCGGGGGGAGGATCAATGAGCAGTTCTTC	CASSARGGGRINEQFF
13	TRBV6-5	NA	TRBJ1-2	NA	TGTGCCAGCAGTCCCTTTGGAATCTATGGCTACACCTTC	CASSPFGIYGYTF
14	TRBV3-1	few	TRBJ1-5	NA	TGTGCCAGCAGCCAAATAAATAGCAATCAGCCCCAGCATTTT	CASSQINSNQPQHF
13	TRBV5-1	few	TRBJ1-2	NA	TGCGCCAGCAGCCCACAAACAAACTATGGCTACACCTTC	CASSPQTNYGYTF
14	TRBV4-2	NA	TRBJ2-3	NA	TGTGCCAGCAGCCAAGATGTCCGTCCAGATACGCAGTATTTT	CASSQDVRPDTQYF
16	TRBV2	NA	TRBJ1-1	TRBD1	TGTGCCAGCCGGGCTATACAACAGGGGAGGTATACTGAAGCTTTCTTT	CASRAIQQGRYTEAFF
15	TRBV2	few	TRBJ2-1	TRBD2	TGTGCCAGCAATCCCGGACTAGGCTCCTACAATGAGCAGTTCTTC	CASNPGLGSYNEQFF
13	TRBV7-3	few	TRBJ2-5	TRBD1	TGTGCCAGCAGCCCTTCAGGGGGAGAGACCCAGTACTTC	CASSPSGGETQYF
18	TRBV20-1	few	TRBJ2-1	TRBD2	TGCAGTGCTAGAGATCGTGGGAGGGCTAGCGGGAGGGTCAATGAGCAGTTCTTC	CSARDRGRASGRVNEQFF
14	TRBV28	few	TRBJ2-7	NA	TGTGCCAGCAGGCCCGCGGGGACAACGGATGAGCAGTACTTC	CASRPAGTTDEQYF
10	TRBV29-1	many	TRBJ2-1	NA	TGCAGCGTTTCCTACAATGAGCAGTTCTTC	CSVSYNEQFF
14	TRBV3-1	NA	TRBJ2-7	TRBD2	TGTGCCAGCAGCCAGCGGACTAGCGGCTACGAGCAGTACTTC	CASSQRTSGYEQYF
15	TRBV20-1	NA	TRBJ1-2	TRBD1	TGCAGTGCTAGGAGCTCCGGGACAGGGGTTTCGAGGTACACCTTC	CSARSSGTGVSRYTF
15	TRBV5-1	few	TRBJ1-2	NA	TGCGCCAGCAGCCTGGATAGCGGGATTGGGTATGGCTACACCTTC	CASSLDSGIGYGYTF
15	TRBV9	NA	TRBJ2-3	NA	TGTACCAGCAGCGGGGGACAGGGATCCACAGATACGCAGTATTTT	CTSSGGQGSTDTQYF
16	TRBV28	NA	TRBJ2-3	NA	TGTGCCAGCAGCTTCCTCGGCAGGGGTCGTGCAGATACGCAGTATTTT	CASSFLGRGRADTQYF
14	TRBV5-5	NA	TRBJ2-3	TRBD2	TGTGCCAGCAGCTTGCGGGGGGGCCGAGATACGCAGTATTTT	CASSLRGGRDTQYF
15	TRBV28	NA	TRBJ2-1	NA	TGTGCCAGCAGTTTAGTCGGGATCTCCTACAATGAGCAGTTCTTC	CASSLVGISYNEQFF
15	TRBV4-3	once	TRBJ2-1	NA	TGCGCCAACAGCCAAGTAAGCGCCTCCTACAATGAGCAGTTCTTC	CANSQVSASYNEQFF